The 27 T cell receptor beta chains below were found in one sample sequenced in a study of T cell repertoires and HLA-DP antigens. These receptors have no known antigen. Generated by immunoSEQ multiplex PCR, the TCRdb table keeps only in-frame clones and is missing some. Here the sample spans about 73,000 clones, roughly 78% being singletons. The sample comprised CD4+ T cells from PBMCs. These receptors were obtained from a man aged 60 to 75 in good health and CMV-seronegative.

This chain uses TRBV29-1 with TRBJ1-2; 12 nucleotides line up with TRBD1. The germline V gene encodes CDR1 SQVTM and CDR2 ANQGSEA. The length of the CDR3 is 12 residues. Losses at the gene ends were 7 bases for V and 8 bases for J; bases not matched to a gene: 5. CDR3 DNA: TGCAGCGGGGGACAGGGGGCTGAGGGCTACACCTTC. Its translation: CSGGQGAEGYTF.

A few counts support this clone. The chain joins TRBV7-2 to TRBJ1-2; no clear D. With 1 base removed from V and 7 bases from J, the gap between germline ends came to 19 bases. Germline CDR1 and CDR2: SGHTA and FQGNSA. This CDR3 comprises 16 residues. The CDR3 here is CASSLDGLRVRGGYTF. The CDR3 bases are TGTGCCAGCAGCTTAGACGGCCTTCGAGTCCGAGGTGGCTACACCTTC.

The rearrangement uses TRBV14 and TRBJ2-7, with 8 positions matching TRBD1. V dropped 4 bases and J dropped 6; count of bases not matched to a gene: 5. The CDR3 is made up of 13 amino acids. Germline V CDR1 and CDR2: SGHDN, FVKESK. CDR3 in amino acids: CASSRGTGGEQYF. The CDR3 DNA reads TGTGCCAGCAGCCGGGGGACAGGCGGCGAGCAGTACTTC.

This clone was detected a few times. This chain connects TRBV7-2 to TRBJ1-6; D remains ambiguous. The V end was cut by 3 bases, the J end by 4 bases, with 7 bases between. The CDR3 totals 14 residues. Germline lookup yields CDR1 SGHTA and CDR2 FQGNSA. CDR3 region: CASSLRAYNSPLHF. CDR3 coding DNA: TGTGCCAGCAGCTTGAGGGCTTATAATTCACCCCTCCACTTT.

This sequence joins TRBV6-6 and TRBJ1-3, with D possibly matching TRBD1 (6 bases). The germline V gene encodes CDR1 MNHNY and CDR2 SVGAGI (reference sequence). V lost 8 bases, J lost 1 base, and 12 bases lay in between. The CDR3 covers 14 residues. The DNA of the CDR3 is TGTGCCAGCGGAGGGGGTTTATCTGGAAACACCATATATTTT. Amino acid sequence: CASGGGLSGNTIYF.

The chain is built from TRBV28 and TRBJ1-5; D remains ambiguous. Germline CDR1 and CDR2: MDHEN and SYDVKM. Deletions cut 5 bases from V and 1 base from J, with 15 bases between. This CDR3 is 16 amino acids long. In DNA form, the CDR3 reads TGTGCCAGCAGTCTGGGCCTTGGCGGGAGCAATCAGCCCCAGCATTTT. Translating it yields CASSLGLGGSNQPQHF.

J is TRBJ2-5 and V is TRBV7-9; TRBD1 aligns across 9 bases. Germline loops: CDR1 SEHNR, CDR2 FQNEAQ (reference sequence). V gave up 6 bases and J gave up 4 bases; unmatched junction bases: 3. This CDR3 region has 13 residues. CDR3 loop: CASSYRGRETQYF. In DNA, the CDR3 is TGTGCCAGCAGTTACAGGGGGCGAGAGACCCAGTACTTC. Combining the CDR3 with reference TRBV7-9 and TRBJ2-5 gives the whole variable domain DTGVSQNPRHKITKRGQNVTFRCDPISEHNRLYWYRQTLGQGPEFLTYFQNEAQLEKSRLLSDRFSAERPKGSFSTLEIQRTEQGDSAMYLCASSYRGRETQYFGPGTRLLVL.

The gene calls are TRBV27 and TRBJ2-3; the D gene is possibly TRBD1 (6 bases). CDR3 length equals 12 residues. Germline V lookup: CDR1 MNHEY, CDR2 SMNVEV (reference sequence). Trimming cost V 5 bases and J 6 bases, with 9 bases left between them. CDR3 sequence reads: CASSIDRDTQYF. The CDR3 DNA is TGTGCCAGCAGTATCGACAGGGATACGCAGTATTTT.

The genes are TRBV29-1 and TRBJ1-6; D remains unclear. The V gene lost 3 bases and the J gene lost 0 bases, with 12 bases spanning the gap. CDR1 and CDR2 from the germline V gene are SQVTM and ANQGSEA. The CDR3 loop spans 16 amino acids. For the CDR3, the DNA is TGCAGCGTTGATGGTAGGAAAAGCTCCTATAATTCACCCCTCCACTTT. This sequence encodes CSVDGRKSSYNSPLHF.

The DNA of the CDR3 is TGTGCCAGCAGTGAACAAGGACTAGCGGGTTACGAGCAGTACTTC. This gives the protein CASSEQGLAGYEQYF. The chain couples TRBV6-1 to TRBJ2-7; TRBD2 aligns across 11 bases. Germline CDR1 MNHNS, CDR2 SASEGT. CDR3 length equals 15 residues. V dropped 2 bases and J dropped 4; count of bases not matched to a gene: 4.

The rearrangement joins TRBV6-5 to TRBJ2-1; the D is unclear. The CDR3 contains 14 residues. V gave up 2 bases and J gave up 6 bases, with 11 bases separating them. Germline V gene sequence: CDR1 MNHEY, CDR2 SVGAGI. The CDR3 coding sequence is TGTGCCAGCAGTTACGGGCAGATGGGCAATGAGCAGTTCTTC. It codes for CASSYGQMGNEQFF.

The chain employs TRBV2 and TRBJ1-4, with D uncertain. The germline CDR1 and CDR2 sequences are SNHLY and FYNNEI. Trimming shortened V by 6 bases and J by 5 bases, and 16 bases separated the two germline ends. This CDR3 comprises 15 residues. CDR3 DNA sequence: TGTGCCAGCAGAATTCCGACACAACCAAATGAAAAACTGTTTTTT. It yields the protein CASRIPTQPNEKLFF.

The CDR3 reads CASSMQGRSSNQPQHF. Written as DNA, the CDR3 is TGTGCCAGTAGTATGCAGGGGAGGTCGAGCAATCAGCCCCAGCATTTT. The V and J genes are TRBV19 and TRBJ1-5, with a possible D match to TRBD1 (6 bases). The ends were cut back, 3 bases at V and 1 base at J, with 13 bases in the middle. This CDR3 is 16 amino acids long. Germline V CDR1 and CDR2: LNHDA, SQIVND (reference sequence).

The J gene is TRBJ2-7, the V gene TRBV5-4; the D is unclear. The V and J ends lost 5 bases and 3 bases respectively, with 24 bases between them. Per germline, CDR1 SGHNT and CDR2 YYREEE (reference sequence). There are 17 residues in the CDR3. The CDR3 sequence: CASRNLDLITEDYEQYV. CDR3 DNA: TGTGCCAGCAGGAACTTAGACCTCATTACCGAGGACTACGAGCAGTACGTC.

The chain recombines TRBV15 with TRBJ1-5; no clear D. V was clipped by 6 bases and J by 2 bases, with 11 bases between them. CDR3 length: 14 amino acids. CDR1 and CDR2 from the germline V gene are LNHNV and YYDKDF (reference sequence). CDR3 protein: CATRPRYGNQPQHF. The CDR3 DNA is TGTGCCACCAGACCAAGGTATGGCAATCAGCCCCAGCATTTT. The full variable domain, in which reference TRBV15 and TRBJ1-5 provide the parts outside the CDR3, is DAMVIQNPRYQVTQFGKPVTLSCSQTLNHNVMYWYQQKSSQAPKLLFHYYDKDFNNEADTPDNFQSRRPNTSFCFLDIRSPGLGDTAMYLCATRPRYGNQPQHFGDGTRLSIL.

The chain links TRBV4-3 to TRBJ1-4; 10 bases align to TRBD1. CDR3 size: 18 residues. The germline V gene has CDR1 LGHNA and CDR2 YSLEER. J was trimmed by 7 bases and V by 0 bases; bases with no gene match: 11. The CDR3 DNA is TGCGCCAGCAGCCAAGATGGATACGGACAGGGGGTTGGTGAAAAACTGTTTTTT. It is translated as CASSQDGYGQGVGEKLFF.

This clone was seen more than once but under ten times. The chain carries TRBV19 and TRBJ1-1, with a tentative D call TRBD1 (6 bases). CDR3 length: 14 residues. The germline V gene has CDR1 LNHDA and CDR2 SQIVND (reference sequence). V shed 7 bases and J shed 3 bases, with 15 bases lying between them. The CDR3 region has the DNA TGTGCCAGTACCCTGAGGGGGTCGGACACTGAAGCTTTCTTT. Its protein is CASTLRGSDTEAFF. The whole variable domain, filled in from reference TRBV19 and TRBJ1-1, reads DGGITQSPKYLFRKEGQNVTLSCEQNLNHDAMYWYRQDPGQGLRLIYYSQIVNDFQKGDIAEGYSVSREKKESFPLTVTSAQKNPTAFYLCASTLRGSDTEAFFGQGTRLTVV.

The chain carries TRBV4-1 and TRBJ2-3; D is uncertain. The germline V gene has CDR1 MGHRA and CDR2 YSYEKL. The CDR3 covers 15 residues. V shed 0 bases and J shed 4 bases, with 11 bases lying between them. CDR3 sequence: CASSQEPHAADTQYF. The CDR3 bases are TGCGCCAGCAGCCAAGAGCCCCACGCGGCAGATACGCAGTATTTT.

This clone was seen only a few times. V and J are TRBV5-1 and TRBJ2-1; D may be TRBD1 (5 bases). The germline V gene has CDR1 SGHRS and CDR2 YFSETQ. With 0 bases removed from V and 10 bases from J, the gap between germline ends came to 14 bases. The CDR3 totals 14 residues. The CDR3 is CASSLGPGSKEQFF. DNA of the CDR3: TGCGCCAGCAGCTTGGGTCCAGGGTCAAAGGAGCAGTTCTTC.

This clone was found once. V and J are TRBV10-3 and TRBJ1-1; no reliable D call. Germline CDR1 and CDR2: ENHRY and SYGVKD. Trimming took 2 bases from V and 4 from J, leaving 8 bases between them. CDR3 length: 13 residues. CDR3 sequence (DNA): TGTGCCATCAGTGAGAGGGTTTTCACTGAAGCTTTCTTT. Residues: CAISERVFTEAFF.

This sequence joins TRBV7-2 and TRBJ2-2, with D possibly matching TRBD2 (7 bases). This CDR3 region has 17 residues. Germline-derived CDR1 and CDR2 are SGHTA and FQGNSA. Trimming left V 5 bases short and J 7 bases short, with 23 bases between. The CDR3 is CASSGIGGALIGGELFF. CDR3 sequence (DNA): TGTGCCAGCAGCGGCATTGGGGGGGCGCTGATAGGCGGGGAGCTGTTTTTT. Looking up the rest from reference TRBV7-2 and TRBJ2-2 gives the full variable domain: GAGVSQSPSNKVTEKGKDVELRCDPISGHTALYWYRQSLGQGLEFLIYFQGNSAPDKSGLPSDRFSAERTGGSVSTLTIQRTQQEDSAVYLCASSGIGGALIGGELFFGEGSRLTVL.

The CDR3: CASSPDYESQAFF. For the CDR3, the DNA is TGTGCCAGCAGCCCGGATTATGAGTCCCAAGCTTTCTTT. V and J are TRBV9 and TRBJ1-1; D call uncertain. This CDR3 has 13 residues. Germline-derived CDR1 and CDR2 are SGDLS and YYNGEE. Trimming cost V 4 bases and J 9 bases, with 16 bases left between them.

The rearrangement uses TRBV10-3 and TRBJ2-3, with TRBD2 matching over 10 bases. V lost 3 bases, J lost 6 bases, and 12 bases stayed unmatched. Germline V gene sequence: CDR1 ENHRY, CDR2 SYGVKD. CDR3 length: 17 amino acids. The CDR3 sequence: CAISEGVQRGGPDTQYF. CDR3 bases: TGTGCCATCAGTGAAGGAGTACAGCGGGGGGGCCCCGATACGCAGTATTTT.

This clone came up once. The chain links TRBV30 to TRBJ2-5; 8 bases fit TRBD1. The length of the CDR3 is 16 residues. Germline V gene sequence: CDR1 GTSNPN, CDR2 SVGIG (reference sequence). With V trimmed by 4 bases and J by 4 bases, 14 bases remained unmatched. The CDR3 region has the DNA TGTGCCTGGACCGAGGGGTTACAGGGGGTGAGAGAGACCCAGTACTTC. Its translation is CAWTEGLQGVRETQYF.

Here the CDR3 DNA reads TGTGCCAGCAGCCCCAGGACTAGCGGGAGCACGGAGCAGTTCTTC. This codes for CASSPRTSGSTEQFF. This chain uses TRBV7-6 with TRBJ2-1, with TRBD2 identical over 13 bases. In germline, CDR1 is SGHVS, CDR2 FNYEAQ. The CDR3 has 15 amino acids. V was pared by 5 bases and J by 10 bases, with 8 bases of the junction left unmatched.

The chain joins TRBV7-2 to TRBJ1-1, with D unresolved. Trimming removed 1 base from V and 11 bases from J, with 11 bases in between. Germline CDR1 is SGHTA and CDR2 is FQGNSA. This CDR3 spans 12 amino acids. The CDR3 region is CASSLGGGYAFF. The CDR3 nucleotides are TGTGCCAGCAGCTTAGGGGGAGGGTACGCTTTCTTT.

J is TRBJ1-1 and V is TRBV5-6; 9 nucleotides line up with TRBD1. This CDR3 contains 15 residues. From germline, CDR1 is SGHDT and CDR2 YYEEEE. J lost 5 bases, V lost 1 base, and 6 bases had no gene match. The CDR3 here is CASSLRRTGVTEAFF. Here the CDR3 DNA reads TGTGCCAGCAGCTTGAGGCGGACAGGGGTGACTGAAGCTTTCTTT.